Shown below are 22 T cell receptor beta chains from a single sample sequenced in a study of blood T cell repertoires in COVID-19 (TCRdb year 2020). The library was made by the immunoSEQ multiplex PCR assay. The table comes from immuneACCESS by way of TCRdb, which keeps in-frame sequences with V and J called. Part of the clones is missing from these tables; in studies checked, under half for an unresolved V gene and the rest for unknown reasons. Across this sample there are 490,000 or so clones, with 70% to 90% seen only once. The ten top clones hold roughly 8% of the sample. Specimen: PBMCs or T cells enriched from blood (not recorded which). The receptors here all came from a woman aged 55-70 years who had recovered from COVID-19.

V and J are TRBV9 and TRBJ2-7; D unresolved. Trimming removed 0 bases from V and 3 bases from J, with 10 bases in between. This CDR3 region has 14 residues. The germline gives CDR1 SGDLS, CDR2 YYNGEE. CDR3 nucleotide sequence: TGTGCCAGCAGCGTAGGGGCAGGCGACTACGAGCAGTACTTC. Its protein product is CASSVGAGDYEQYF.

V and J are TRBV7-9 and TRBJ1-4; D not resolved. Trimming took 5 bases from V and 11 from J, leaving 15 bases between them. The CDR3 length is 13 residues. Germline V gene sequence: CDR1 SEHNR, CDR2 FQNEAQ (reference sequence). CDR3 DNA: TGTGCCAGCAGCCGGGATGGCCTATGGAAACTGTTTTTT. Translation gives CASSRDGLWKLFF.

The rearrangement uses TRBV12-3 or TRBV12-4 and TRBJ1-1; D not resolved. This CDR3 comprises 13 residues. Trimming removed 5 bases from V and 4 bases from J, with 11 bases in between. The CDR3 loop is CASSQRVGTEAFF. The CDR3, as DNA: TGTGCCAGCAGTCAACGGGTTGGCACTGAAGCTTTCTTT.

The chain joins TRBV2 to TRBJ1-1; 7 bases map to TRBD1. The CDR3 is 14 amino acids. The junction had 10 bases not matched to a gene; V was cut back by 7 bases and J by 5 bases. Germline CDR1 SNHLY, CDR2 FYNNEI. The CDR3 region is CASNLQGSSTEAFF. CDR3 bases: TGTGCCAGCAACTTACAGGGGTCGAGTACTGAAGCTTTCTTT.

A single count supports this clone. The chain carries TRBV11-2 and TRBJ1-5, with D possibly TRBD1 on 5 matching bases. Germline assignment: CDR1 SGHAT and CDR2 FQNNGV. The CDR3 covers 13 residues. Trimming took off 5 bases at V and 4 bases at J, with 9 bases between the two ends. In DNA, the CDR3 is TGTGCCAGCAGCCCAGGGTGGAATCAGCCCCAGCATTTT. Protein: CASSPGWNQPQHF.

CDR3 loop: CASSIPGQKEAFF. In DNA, the CDR3 is TGTGCCAGCAGCATTCCGGGACAGAAAGAAGCTTTCTTT. The chain combines TRBV5-4 with TRBJ1-1; 7 bases map to TRBD1. There are 13 residues in the CDR3. Trimming took 4 bases from V and 8 from J; bases not matched to a gene: 8. The germline gives CDR1 SGHNT, CDR2 YYREEE (reference sequence).

As DNA, the CDR3 is TGTGCCAGCAGTTCGGGCAGGGACATTCAGTACTTC. It encodes CASSSGRDIQYF. The rearrangement joins TRBV12-3 or TRBV12-4 to TRBJ2-4, with D tentatively TRBD1 (5 bases). The V gene lost 4 bases and the J gene lost 8 bases, with 9 bases spanning the gap. The CDR3 is made up of 12 amino acids.

CDR3 sequence: CASSSSGQVLSHEQYF. The CDR3, as DNA: TGTGCCAGTAGCTCCTCCGGACAGGTCCTGTCCCACGAGCAGTACTTC. This rearrangement joins TRBV19 to TRBJ2-7, with TRBD1 identical over 7 bases. This CDR3 is built from 16 residues. V shed 6 bases and J 5 bases; nucleotides not matched to a gene: 16. Germline V gene lookup returns CDR1 LNHDA and CDR2 SQIVND (reference sequence).

CDR3 coding DNA: TGTGCCAGCAGCCTCAGACAGGGGGCAAGAGACGGCTACACCTTC. Translating gives CASSLRQGARDGYTF. The J gene is TRBJ1-2, the V gene TRBV7-2, with 10 nucleotides matching TRBD1. CDR1 and CDR2 (germline): SGHTA, FQGNSA. After removal of 5 bases from V and 8 bases from J, the junction contained 11 bases not matched to a gene. The CDR3 extends over 15 amino acids.

The chain carries TRBV7-9 and TRBJ1-4; maybe TRBD1 (6 bases). The V end lost 3 bases, the J end lost 8 bases, and 13 bases lay between the germline ends. CDR3 length: 14 amino acids. Germline loops: CDR1 SEHNR, CDR2 FQNEAQ (reference sequence). CDR3 loop: CASSFNRVGEKLFF. In DNA form, the CDR3 reads TGTGCCAGCAGCTTTAACAGGGTGGGCGAAAAACTGTTTTTT.

Worth noting for this clone: The sample carries other DNA sequences with the same CDR3. The chain has TRBV3-1 (or the pseudogene TRBV3-2) and TRBJ1-2, with a possible D match to TRBD1 (6 bases). Germline assignment: CDR1 LGHDT and CDR2 YNNKEL (reference sequence). The CDR3 length is 14 residues. V was trimmed by 1 base and J by 7 bases, leaving 13 bases between them. CDR3 loop: CASSQGAGAGGYTF. The CDR3 bases are TGTGCCAGCAGCCAAGGTGCAGGGGCGGGTGGCTACACCTTC.

The rearrangement joins TRBV28 to TRBJ1-1; 7 positions match TRBD1. Germline assignment: CDR1 MDHEN and CDR2 SYDVKM. This CDR3 has 17 residues. Trimming cost V 5 bases and J 4 bases; bases outside gene matches: 16. This CDR3 reads CASSLFYPVDRPTEAFF. The CDR3 DNA reads as TGTGCCAGCAGTCTATTTTACCCCGTGGACAGGCCCACTGAAGCTTTCTTT.

V and J are TRBV18 and TRBJ1-4; weak D call: TRBD1 (6 bases). The germline V gene encodes CDR1 KGHSH and CDR2 LQKENI. The CDR3 is 14 amino acids. Between the trimmed V and J ends, which lost 2 bases and 8 bases, there was a span of 12 bases. The CDR3 reads CASSPSRGQEKLFF. The CDR3 DNA sequence: TGTGCCAGCTCACCATCCAGGGGCCAGGAAAAACTGTTTTTT.

The J gene is TRBJ2-2, the V gene TRBV7-2; D may be TRBD1 (5 bases). Trimming removed 5 bases from V and 3 bases from J, with 10 bases in between. The germline V gene encodes CDR1 SGHTA and CDR2 FQGNSA. There are 14 residues in the CDR3. CDR3 in DNA: TGTGCCAGCAGCCGCGAAGGGGACACCGGGGAGCTGTTTTTT. Its translation: CASSREGDTGELFF.

V gene TRBV5-1 combines with J gene TRBJ2-5, with D maybe TRBD1 (5 bases). This CDR3 is built from 14 residues. Germline CDR1 and CDR2: SGHRS and YFSETQ. Trimming removed 3 bases from V and 4 bases from J, with 13 bases in between. The CDR3 here is CASSSTRDGETQYF. In nucleotides, the CDR3 is TGCGCCAGCAGCTCCACCAGGGATGGAGAGACCCAGTACTTC.

V gene TRBV7-8 combines with J gene TRBJ2-1; 8 bases match TRBD2. CDR1 and CDR2 from the germline V gene are SGHVS and FQNEAQ. CDR3 length: 14 amino acids. Unmatched junction bases numbered 8, after V lost 5 bases and J lost 8 bases. DNA of the CDR3: TGTGCCAGCAGCCGGGGGGGGGCCGTGGATGAGCAGTTCTTC. As protein: CASSRGGAVDEQFF.

This chain uses TRBV7-2 with TRBJ2-3; perhaps TRBD2 as D (6 bases). The germline V gene encodes CDR1 SGHTA and CDR2 FQGNSA. The germline V and J ends were trimmed by 2 bases and 6 bases, with 18 bases remaining between them. CDR3 length equals 16 residues. This CDR3 is CASSLTAGLGRDTQYF. For the CDR3, the DNA is TGTGCCAGCAGCTTAACAGCGGGTCTGGGGCGTGATACGCAGTATTTT.

The chain recombines TRBV3-1 (or the pseudogene TRBV3-2) with TRBJ1-2, with TRBD1 identical over 9 bases. The CDR3 runs to 16 residues. Germline CDR1 LGHDT, CDR2 YNNKEL (reference sequence). V lost 4 bases to trimming and J lost 6 bases; unmatched junction nucleotides: 12. CDR3 protein: CASSPYDRGSSDGYTF. CDR3 coding DNA: TGTGCCAGCAGCCCATATGACAGGGGGAGTAGCGATGGCTACACCTTC.

The rearrangement uses TRBV7-2 and TRBJ2-1; TRBD2 matches 9 bases. CDR3 length: 15 amino acids. The germline V gene encodes CDR1 SGHTA and CDR2 FQGNSA. Germline trimming cut 5 bases from V and 4 bases from J; bases unmatched to any gene: 6. CDR3 sequence (DNA): TGTGCCAGCAGCCTTAGCGGGGGAGTATACAATGAGCAGTTCTTC. This gives the protein CASSLSGGVYNEQFF.

The chain employs TRBV9 and TRBJ1-1; D possibly corresponds to TRBD1 (5 bases). This CDR3 region has 13 residues. Trimming pared 3 bases from V and 3 bases from J, leaving 9 bases between. Looked up from germline, CDR1 is SGDLS and CDR2 is YYNGEE. CDR3 bases: TGTGCCAGCAGCGAGGACACCCACACTGAAGCTTTCTTT. This encodes CASSEDTHTEAFF.

V gene TRBV28 combines with J gene TRBJ2-5; 9 bases line up with TRBD1. V was pared by 11 bases and J by 5 bases, with 3 bases of the junction left unmatched. The CDR3 consists of 11 residues. Germline assignment: CDR1 MDHEN and CDR2 SYDVKM. Written as DNA, the CDR3 is TGTGCCGGGGGACAGGGCGAGACCCAGTACTTC. Protein: CAGGQGETQYF.

The V gene is TRBV11-2, the J gene TRBJ2-2; 7 bases match TRBD1. The ends lost 5 bases at V and 7 bases at J; junction bases unmatched: 13. Germline CDR1 reads SGHAT; CDR2 reads FQNNGV. This CDR3 comprises 16 residues. CDR3 protein: CASSEGTEFRGGELFF. DNA of the CDR3: TGTGCCAGCAGCGAAGGGACAGAGTTTCGAGGCGGGGAGCTGTTTTTT. The entire variable domain, with the rest obtained from reference TRBV11-2 and TRBJ2-2, is as follows: EAGVAQSPRYKIIEKRQSVAFWCNPISGHATLYWYQQILGQGPKLLIQFQNNGVVDDSQLPKDRFSAERLKGVDSTLKIQPAKLEDSAVYLCASSEGTEFRGGELFFGEGSRLTVL.